The source of this T cell receptor beta chain is a study of CD8+ T cells in alopecia areata. In each case, RNA was isolated and then reverse transcribed into cDNA as the sequencing template. The data were produced by immunoSEQ multiplex PCR, yet TCRdb's version contains in-frame clones alone and is incomplete. This sample yields around 160,000 clones, of which around 47% are seen a single time; less than 8% belongs to the top ten. The CDR3 totals 13 residues. V lost 9 bases, J lost 10 bases, and 12 bases stayed unmatched. Germline V gives CDR1 MGHDK, CDR2 SYGVNS. J is TRBJ2-3 and V is TRBV25-1; 8 nucleotides agree with TRBD2. This TCR was sampled from a human donor with alopecia areata. The source material was CD4+ T cells sorted from blood. CDR3: CASQREFSSAQYF. In DNA, the CDR3 is TGTGCCAGTCAGCGGGAGTTTAGTAGTGCGCAGTATTTT.